One and the same sample provided the 5 T cell receptor beta chains below, sequenced in a study of blood T cell repertoires in COVID-19. The repertoire was sequenced with immunoSEQ multiplex PCR; TCRdb's copy has only in-frame clones and lacks some. Here the sample spans 120,000 or so clones, roughly 90% being singletons. Sequencing was carried out using peripheral blood. These receptors were obtained from a woman aged 55-69 years with COVID-19, enrolled during active disease.

The chain is built from TRBV19 and TRBJ2-4; no definite D call. Germline assignment: CDR1 LNHDA and CDR2 SQIVND (reference sequence). CDR3 size: 15 residues. The V end was cut by 5 bases, the J end by 0 bases, with 11 bases between. CDR3 coding DNA: TGTGCCAGTAGTGAATTCGGGTTAGCCAAAAACATTCAGTACTTC. Its protein is CASSEFGLAKNIQYF. Combining the CDR3 with reference TRBV19 and TRBJ2-4 gives the whole variable domain DGGITQSPKYLFRKEGQNVTLSCEQNLNHDAMYWYRQDPGQGLRLIYYSQIVNDFQKGDIAEGYSVSREKKESFPLTVTSAQKNPTAFYLCASSEFGLAKNIQYFGAGTRLSVL.

V gene TRBV19 combines with J gene TRBJ2-7, with 7 bases fitting TRBD2. J lost 6 bases, V lost 3 bases, and 11 bases had no gene match. The CDR3 sequence is 15 residues long. Germline V CDR1 and CDR2: LNHDA, SQIVND (reference sequence). CDR3 amino acids: CASSIGRGASGEQYF. CDR3 DNA: TGTGCCAGTAGTATTGGGAGGGGTGCTTCAGGCGAGCAGTACTTC.

This clone was recorded a few times. The J gene is TRBJ1-1, the V gene TRBV7-9; 7 bases are shared with TRBD1. The trim removed 4 bases at V and 5 bases at J, leaving 7 bases unmatched. This CDR3 contains 14 residues. The V gene's germline CDR1 is SEHNR and CDR2 FQNEAQ (reference sequence). The CDR3 nucleotides read TGTGCCAGCAGCTATTACAGGGGAGATACTGAAGCTTTCTTT. Its translation: CASSYYRGDTEAFF.

J is TRBJ1-6 and V is TRBV9, with 7 positions matching TRBD1. This CDR3 is 14 amino acids long. CDR1 SGDLS and CDR2 YYNGEE come from the germline V gene. The V gene end was trimmed by 3 bases and the J gene end by 15 bases; junction bases not matched to a gene: 12. CDR3 sequence reads: CASSAGWDSRVLHF. In DNA form, the CDR3 reads TGTGCCAGCAGCGCTGGCTGGGACAGTCGGGTCCTCCACTTT.

The J gene is TRBJ1-1, the V gene TRBV6-1; D is unclear. V was cut by 3 bases and J by 5 bases, with 16 bases left in between. The CDR3 has 15 residues. Germline assignment: CDR1 MNHNS and CDR2 SASEGT. The CDR3 DNA reads TGTGCCAGCAGTGACGGGAAGCGAATGGGGACTGAAGCTTTCTTT. Its protein is CASSDGKRMGTEAFF.